These 22 T cell receptor beta chains came from one sample sequenced in a study of blood T cell repertoires in COVID-19. The protocol was immunoSEQ multiplex PCR, while the TCRdb copy is restricted to in-frame clones and leaves out a portion. The data contain tens of thousands of clones, 85% to 90% of them singletons. The sequenced sample was peripheral blood. These receptors originate from a man aged 45-65 years with active COVID-19.

The chain uses TRBV13 and TRBJ1-2, with D unresolved. This CDR3 is 12 amino acids long. The germline V and J ends were trimmed by 3 bases and 1 base, with 3 bases remaining between them. Germline V gives CDR1 PRHDT, CDR2 FYEKMQ (reference sequence). CDR3 loop: CASSFVNYGYTF. CDR3 DNA sequence: TGTGCCAGCAGCTTCGTTAACTATGGCTACACCTTC.

CDR3 nucleotide sequence: TGTGCCAGCAGCTTAAGCGGGAGAGCAGAGACCCAGTACTTC. Translating gives CASSLSGRAETQYF. The J gene is TRBJ2-5, the V gene TRBV7-2; 8 bases agree with TRBD2. The ends lost 2 bases at V and 4 bases at J; junction bases unmatched: 3. CDR1 is SGHTA, CDR2 FQGNSA, per germline. This CDR3 region has 14 residues.

The CDR3, as DNA: TGCGCCAGCAGCCCCGGGACAGATAGCAATCAGCCCCAGCATTTT. Encoded protein: CASSPGTDSNQPQHF. The chain is built from TRBV5-1 and TRBJ1-5, with 7 bases lining up with TRBD1. V lost 4 bases, J lost 0 bases, and 4 bases stayed unmatched. CDR3 size: 15 residues. CDR1 and CDR2 from the germline V gene are SGHRS and YFSETQ.

This clone has just one count. V is TRBV2 and J is TRBJ2-1; 10 nucleotides agree with TRBD2. After removal of 3 bases from V and 9 bases from J, the junction contained 8 bases not matched to a gene. CDR3 length: 15 residues. Germline V gene data show CDR1 as SNHLY and CDR2 as FYNNEI. The CDR3 bases are TGTGCCAGCAGTGATGGAACTAGCGGGAAACCTGAGCAGTTCTTC. Translation: CASSDGTSGKPEQFF.

The chain employs TRBV7-3 and TRBJ2-3, with TRBD2 matching 9 bases. Germline assignment: CDR1 SGHTA and CDR2 FQGTGA. With V trimmed by 3 bases and J by 2 bases, 3 bases remained unmatched. The CDR3 has 15 amino acids. In DNA form, the CDR3 reads TGTGCCAGCAGCTTGGAGCGGGGGGACACAGATACGCAGTATTTT. Translation: CASSLERGDTDTQYF.

The chain uses TRBV30 and TRBJ2-2, with 7 bases aligning to TRBD1. The CDR3 contains 15 residues. V shed 7 bases and J 2 bases; nucleotides not matched to a gene: 10. The germline CDR1 and CDR2 sequences are GTSNPN and SVGIG (reference sequence). CDR3 residues: CASRTGTSNTGELFF. Written as DNA, the CDR3 is TGTGCCTCCCGGACAGGTACTTCTAACACCGGGGAGCTGTTTTTT.

The rearrangement joins TRBV3-1 (or the pseudogene TRBV3-2) to TRBJ2-5; D remains unclear. V shed 1 base and J shed 1 base, with 13 bases lying between them. The CDR3 loop spans 16 amino acids. Germline V gene sequence: CDR1 LGHDT, CDR2 YNNKEL (reference sequence). CDR3 sequence (DNA): TGTGCCAGCAGCCAAGGCCCTAGAGTGATCCAAGAGACCCAGTACTTC. It is translated as CASSQGPRVIQETQYF.

The chain carries TRBV2 and TRBJ1-6, with TRBD1 matching over 8 bases. The germline V gene encodes CDR1 SNHLY and CDR2 FYNNEI. This CDR3 region has 15 residues. The V gene end was trimmed by 8 bases and the J gene end by 6 bases; junction bases not matched to a gene: 9. CDR3 bases: TGTGCCAGCCATAGCCAGGGGGCCGGTAATTCACCCCTCCACTTT. This encodes CASHSQGAGNSPLHF.

In the case of this clone: The same CDR3 arises from other DNA sequences in this sample as well. The V call is TRBV27, the J call TRBJ1-5, with a tentative D call TRBD1 (5 bases). CDR3 size: 15 residues. Trimming pared 2 bases from V and 2 bases from J, leaving 10 bases between. CDR1 and CDR2 (germline): MNHEY, SMNVEV (reference sequence). The CDR3 here is CASSLRGLGNQPQHF. As DNA, the CDR3 is TGTGCCAGCAGTTTACGGGGGTTGGGCAATCAGCCCCAGCATTTT.

In its sample, this clone was seen a few times. The chain is built from TRBV4-2 and TRBJ2-7; 8 nucleotides match TRBD1. CDR1 is LGHNA and CDR2 is YNFKEQ in the germline V gene. The trim removed 0 bases at V and 5 bases at J, leaving 6 bases unmatched. The CDR3 length is 15 residues. The CDR3 sequence is CASSQENRGSNEQYF. In nucleotides, the CDR3 is TGTGCCAGCAGCCAAGAGAACAGGGGGTCCAACGAGCAGTACTTC.

This clone is a singleton in its sample. The same CDR3 can be traced to other DNA sequences in this sample. The V gene is TRBV11-2, the J gene TRBJ2-4; tentative D call: TRBD1 (5 bases). CDR1 is SGHAT, CDR2 FQNNGV, per germline. The CDR3 covers 15 residues. Trimming stripped 5 bases from V and 1 base from J, with 12 bases between. The CDR3 reads CASSLTGMAKNIQYF. CDR3 DNA sequence: TGTGCCAGCAGCCTCACAGGTATGGCCAAAAACATTCAGTACTTC.

The V call is TRBV2, the J call TRBJ1-6, with 7 bases lining up with TRBD1. Germline CDR1 is SNHLY and CDR2 is FYNNEI. The CDR3 is made up of 16 amino acids. The V gene end was trimmed by 6 bases and the J gene end by 5 bases; junction bases not matched to a gene: 10. The CDR3 reads CASRGRGAIDNSPLHF. CDR3 in DNA: TGTGCCAGCAGGGGCAGGGGGGCAATCGATAATTCACCCCTCCACTTT. Looking up the rest from reference TRBV2 and TRBJ1-6 gives the full variable domain: EPEVTQTPSHQVTQMGQEVILRCVPISNHLYFYWYRQILGQKVEFLVSFYNNEISEKSEIFDDQFSVERPDGSNFTLKIRSTKLEDSAMYFCASRGRGAIDNSPLHFGNGTRLTVT.

The V and J genes are TRBV19 and TRBJ1-2, with 9 bases lining up with TRBD1. V dropped 6 bases and J dropped 3; count of bases not matched to a gene: 5. Germline lookup yields CDR1 LNHDA and CDR2 SQIVND (reference sequence). This CDR3 is built from 14 residues. As DNA, the CDR3 is TGTGCCAGTAGCCAGACAGGGGGGGACTATGGCTACACCTTC. Protein: CASSQTGGDYGYTF.

V and J are TRBV18 and TRBJ2-7, with 7 bases matching TRBD2. V lost 6 bases, J lost 0 bases, and 8 bases stayed unmatched. The CDR3 is 15 residues long. Germline loops: CDR1 KGHSH, CDR2 LQKENI. In DNA, the CDR3 is TGTGCCAGCTCTCGCGGGAGTACGGGCTCCTACGAGCAGTACTTC. Translating gives CASSRGSTGSYEQYF.

The chain joins TRBV7-2 to TRBJ2-7; 7 bases are shared with TRBD1. The germline V gene encodes CDR1 SGHTA and CDR2 FQGNSA. With V trimmed by 1 base and J by 3 bases, 3 bases remained unmatched. The CDR3 loop spans 14 amino acids. The CDR3 protein is CASSLVRTGYEQYF. CDR3 sequence (DNA): TGTGCCAGCAGCTTAGTCAGGACAGGCTACGAGCAGTACTTC.

The chain carries TRBV19 and TRBJ1-2, with no clear D. The CDR3 covers 10 residues. Germline-derived CDR1 and CDR2 are LNHDA and SQIVND (reference sequence). V dropped 8 bases and J dropped 8 bases, with 9 bases sitting between them. The CDR3 DNA follows: TGTGCCAGTGGCCCCACGGGCTACACCTTC. Translated, it gives CASGPTGYTF.

The chain combines TRBV6-1 with TRBJ1-3, with D hard to call. The CDR3 consists of 14 residues. The V gene lost 2 bases and the J gene lost 0 bases, with 5 bases spanning the gap. Germline V gives CDR1 MNHNS, CDR2 SASEGT. CDR3 coding DNA: TGTGCCAGCAGTGAACTGAGCTCTGGAAACACCATATATTTT. It is translated as CASSELSSGNTIYF.

The chain employs TRBV2 and TRBJ2-5; possible D gene TRBD1, 6 bases. The germline V gene has CDR1 SNHLY and CDR2 FYNNEI. Trimming cost V 7 bases and J 2 bases, with 8 bases left between them. This CDR3 has 12 amino acids. The CDR3 reads CASTGEQETQYF. The CDR3 coding sequence is TGTGCCAGCACAGGGGAGCAAGAGACCCAGTACTTC.

The rearrangement uses TRBV29-1 and TRBJ2-1, with D possibly matching TRBD1 (6 bases). Per the germline V gene, CDR1 is SQVTM and CDR2 is ANQGSEA. This CDR3 has 16 amino acids. V lost 7 bases, J lost 5 bases, and 24 bases lay in between. DNA of the CDR3: TGCAGCGGGGCCAAGGGGGTCGGGCGGACCAACAATGAGCAGTTCTTC. It encodes CSGAKGVGRTNNEQFF.

The chain combines TRBV19 with TRBJ2-1, with unresolved D. V lost 3 bases and J lost 10, with 10 bases in between. Germline loops: CDR1 LNHDA, CDR2 SQIVND (reference sequence). The length of the CDR3 is 12 residues. CDR3 in amino acids: CASSMQATEQFF. The CDR3 DNA is TGTGCCAGTAGTATGCAGGCTACCGAGCAGTTCTTC.

This clone was recorded only once. The chain uses TRBV4-2 and TRBJ1-5; D might be TRBD1 (5 bases). Germline V gene lookup returns CDR1 LGHNA and CDR2 YNFKEQ. The germline V and J ends were trimmed by 0 bases and 1 base, with 7 bases remaining between them. The CDR3 runs 15 residues. CDR3 coding DNA: TGTGCCAGCAGCCAAGAGGAGGGGAGCAATCAGCCCCAGCATTTT. Translation: CASSQEEGSNQPQHF.

V and J are TRBV23-1 and TRBJ2-3; 8 positions agree with TRBD2. TRBV23-1 is labeled an ORF, and its function is uncertain. V was pared by 6 bases and J by 2 bases, with 4 bases of the junction left unmatched. The CDR3 length is 14 residues. The CDR3 nucleotides read TGCGCCAGCAGCGGGGGGGTACCCACAGATACGCAGTATTTT. Residues: CASSGGVPTDTQYF.